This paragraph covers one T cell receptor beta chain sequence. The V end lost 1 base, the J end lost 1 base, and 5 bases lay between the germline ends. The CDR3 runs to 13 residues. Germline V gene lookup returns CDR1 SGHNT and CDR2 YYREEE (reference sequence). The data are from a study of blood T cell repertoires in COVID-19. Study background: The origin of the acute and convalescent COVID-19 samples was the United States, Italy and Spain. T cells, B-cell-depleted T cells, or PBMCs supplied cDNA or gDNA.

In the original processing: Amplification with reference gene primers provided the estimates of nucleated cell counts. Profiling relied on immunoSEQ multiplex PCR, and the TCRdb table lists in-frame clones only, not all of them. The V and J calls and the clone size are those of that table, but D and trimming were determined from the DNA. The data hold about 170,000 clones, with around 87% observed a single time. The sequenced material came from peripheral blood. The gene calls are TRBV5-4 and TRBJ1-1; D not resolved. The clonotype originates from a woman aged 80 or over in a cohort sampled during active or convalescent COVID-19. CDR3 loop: CASSLPRNTEAFF. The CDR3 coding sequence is TGTGCCAGCAGCTTGCCCCGGAACACTGAAGCTTTCTTT.